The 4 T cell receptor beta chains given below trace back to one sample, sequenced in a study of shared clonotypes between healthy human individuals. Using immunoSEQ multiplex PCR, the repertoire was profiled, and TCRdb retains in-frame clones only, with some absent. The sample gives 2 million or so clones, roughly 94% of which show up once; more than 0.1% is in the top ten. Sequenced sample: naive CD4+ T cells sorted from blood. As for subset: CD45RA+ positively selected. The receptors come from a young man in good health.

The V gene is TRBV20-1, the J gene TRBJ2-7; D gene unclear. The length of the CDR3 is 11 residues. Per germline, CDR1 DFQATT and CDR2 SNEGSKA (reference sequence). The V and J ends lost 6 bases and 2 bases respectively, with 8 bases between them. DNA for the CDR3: TGCAGTGCCGCTGCCGCCTACGAGCAGTACTTC. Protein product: CSAAAAYEQYF.

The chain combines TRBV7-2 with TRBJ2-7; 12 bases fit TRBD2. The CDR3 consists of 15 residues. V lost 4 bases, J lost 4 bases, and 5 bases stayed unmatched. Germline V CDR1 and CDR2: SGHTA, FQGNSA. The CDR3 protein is CASSSQGLAGYEQYF. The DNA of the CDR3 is TGTGCCAGCAGCTCCCAGGGACTAGCGGGTTACGAGCAGTACTTC.

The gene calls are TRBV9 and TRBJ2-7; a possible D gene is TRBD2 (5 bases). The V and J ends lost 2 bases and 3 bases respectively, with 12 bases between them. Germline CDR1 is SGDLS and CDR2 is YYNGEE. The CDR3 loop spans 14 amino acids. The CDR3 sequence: CASSVNPGNYEQYF. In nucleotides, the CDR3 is TGTGCCAGCAGCGTGAATCCGGGGAACTACGAGCAGTACTTC.

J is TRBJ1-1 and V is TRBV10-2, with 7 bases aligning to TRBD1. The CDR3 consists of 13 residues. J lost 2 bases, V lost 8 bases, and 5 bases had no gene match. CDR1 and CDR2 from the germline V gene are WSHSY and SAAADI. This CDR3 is CASAGQANTEAFF. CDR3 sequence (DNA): TGCGCCAGCGCTGGACAGGCCAACACTGAAGCTTTCTTT.